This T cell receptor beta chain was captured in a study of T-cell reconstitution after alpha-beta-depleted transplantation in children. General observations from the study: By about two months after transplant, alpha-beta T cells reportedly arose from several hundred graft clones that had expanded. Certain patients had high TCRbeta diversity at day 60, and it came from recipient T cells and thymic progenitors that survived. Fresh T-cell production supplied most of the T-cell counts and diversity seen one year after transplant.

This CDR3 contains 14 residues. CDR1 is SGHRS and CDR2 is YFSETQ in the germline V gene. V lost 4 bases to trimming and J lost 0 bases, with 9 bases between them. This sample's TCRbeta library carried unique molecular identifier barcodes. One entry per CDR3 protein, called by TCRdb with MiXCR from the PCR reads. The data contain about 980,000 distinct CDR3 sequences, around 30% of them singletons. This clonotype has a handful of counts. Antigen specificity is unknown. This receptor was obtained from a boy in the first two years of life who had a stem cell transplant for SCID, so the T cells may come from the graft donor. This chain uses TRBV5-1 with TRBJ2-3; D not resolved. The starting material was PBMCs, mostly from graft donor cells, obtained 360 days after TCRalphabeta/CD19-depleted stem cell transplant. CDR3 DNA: TGCGCCAGCAGCGTCGACGTTAGCACAGATACGCAGTATTTT. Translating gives CASSVDVSTDTQYF.